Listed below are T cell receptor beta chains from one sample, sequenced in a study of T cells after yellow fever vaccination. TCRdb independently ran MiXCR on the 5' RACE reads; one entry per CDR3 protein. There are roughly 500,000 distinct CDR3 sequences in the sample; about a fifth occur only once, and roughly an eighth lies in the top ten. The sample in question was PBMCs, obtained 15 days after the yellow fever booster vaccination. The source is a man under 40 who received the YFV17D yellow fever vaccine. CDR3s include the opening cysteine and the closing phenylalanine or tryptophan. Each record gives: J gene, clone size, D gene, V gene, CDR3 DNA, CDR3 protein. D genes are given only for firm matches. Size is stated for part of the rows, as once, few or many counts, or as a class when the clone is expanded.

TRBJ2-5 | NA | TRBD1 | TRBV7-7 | TGTGCCAGCAGCTTAGACAGGGGAACAGAGACCCAGTACTTC | CASSLDRGTETQYF
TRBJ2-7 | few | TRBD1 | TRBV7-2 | TGTGCCAGCAGCCCGGACAGGGGGCCCTACGAGCAGTACTTC | CASSPDRGPYEQYF
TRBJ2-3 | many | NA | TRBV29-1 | TGCAGCGTTGACGGCGGGGCAGATACGCAGTATTTT | CSVDGGADTQYF
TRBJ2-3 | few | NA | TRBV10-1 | TGCGCCAGCAGCCAATACACCACAGATACGCAGTATTTT | CASSQYTTDTQYF
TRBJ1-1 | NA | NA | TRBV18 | TGTGCCAGCTCACCAACGGGGGAGGGTAGCACTGAAGCTTTCTTT | CASSPTGEGSTEAFF
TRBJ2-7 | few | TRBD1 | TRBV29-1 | TGCAGCGTTGATGGGACAGGGGGATACGAGCAGTACTTC | CSVDGTGGYEQYF
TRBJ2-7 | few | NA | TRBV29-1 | TGCAGCGTTGGTGCCAACTACGAGCAGTACTTC | CSVGANYEQYF
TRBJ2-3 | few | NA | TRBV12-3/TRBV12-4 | TGTGCCAGCAGCCGAGGGGCGGGCACAGATACGCAGTATTTT | CASSRGAGTDTQYF
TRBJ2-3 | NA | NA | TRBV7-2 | TGTGCCAGCAGCTTAGAGGTCCTAGCATCCACAGATACGCAGTATTTT | CASSLEVLASTDTQYF
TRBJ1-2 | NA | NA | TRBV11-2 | TGTGCCAGCAGCTCGTCGCCGGCGTCCCGGGGTGGCTACACCTTC | CASSSSPASRGGYTF